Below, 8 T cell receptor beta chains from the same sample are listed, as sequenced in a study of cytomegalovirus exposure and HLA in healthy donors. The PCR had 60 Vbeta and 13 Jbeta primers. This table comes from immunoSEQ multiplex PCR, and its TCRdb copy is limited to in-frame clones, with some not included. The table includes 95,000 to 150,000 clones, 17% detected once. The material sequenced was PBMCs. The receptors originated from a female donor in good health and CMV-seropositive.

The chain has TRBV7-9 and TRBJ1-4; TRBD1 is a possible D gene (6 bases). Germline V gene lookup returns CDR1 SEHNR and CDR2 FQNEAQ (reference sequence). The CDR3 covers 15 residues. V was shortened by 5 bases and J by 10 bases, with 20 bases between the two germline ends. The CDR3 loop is CASSLSWGQVRKLFF. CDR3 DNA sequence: TGTGCCAGCAGCCTCAGTTGGGGGCAGGTTCGAAAACTGTTTTTT.

The CDR3, as DNA: TGTGCCAGCAGTTCCTTAACAGAAGACTACGAGCAGTACTTC. Amino acids: CASSSLTEDYEQYF. The genes are TRBV6-1 and TRBJ2-7; D gene ambiguous. V was shortened by 5 bases and J by 3 bases, with 14 bases between the two germline ends. Germline CDR1 and CDR2: MNHNS and SASEGT. CDR3 length: 14 amino acids.

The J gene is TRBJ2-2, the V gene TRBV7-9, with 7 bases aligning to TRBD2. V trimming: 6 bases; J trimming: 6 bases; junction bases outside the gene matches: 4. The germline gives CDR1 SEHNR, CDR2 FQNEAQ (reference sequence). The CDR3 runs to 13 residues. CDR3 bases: TGTGCCAGCAGACCTGCGGGGGCCGGGGAGCTGTTTTTT. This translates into CASRPAGAGELFF.

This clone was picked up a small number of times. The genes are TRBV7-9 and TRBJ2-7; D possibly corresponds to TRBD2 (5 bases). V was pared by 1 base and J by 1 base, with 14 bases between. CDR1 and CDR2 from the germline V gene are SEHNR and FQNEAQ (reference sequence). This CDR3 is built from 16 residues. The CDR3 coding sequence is TGTGCCAGCAGCTTAGGTTGGGGTGGGAGTTCCTACGAGCAGTACTTC. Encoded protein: CASSLGWGGSSYEQYF.

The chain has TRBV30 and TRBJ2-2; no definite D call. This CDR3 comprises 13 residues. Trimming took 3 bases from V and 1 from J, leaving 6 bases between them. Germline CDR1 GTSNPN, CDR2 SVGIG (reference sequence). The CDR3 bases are TGTGCCTGGAGCAGAAAGAACACCGGGGAGCTGTTTTTT. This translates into CAWSRKNTGELFF.

Written as DNA, the CDR3 is TGTGCCAGCAGCAGAGCCGGGACTTCCTACGAGCAGTACTTC. Residues: CASSRAGTSYEQYF. The rearrangement links TRBV13 to TRBJ2-7; perhaps TRBD2 as D (6 bases). Germline CDR1 reads PRHDT; CDR2 reads FYEKMQ (reference sequence). V was trimmed by 5 bases and J by 1 base, leaving 12 bases between them. The CDR3 extends over 14 amino acids.

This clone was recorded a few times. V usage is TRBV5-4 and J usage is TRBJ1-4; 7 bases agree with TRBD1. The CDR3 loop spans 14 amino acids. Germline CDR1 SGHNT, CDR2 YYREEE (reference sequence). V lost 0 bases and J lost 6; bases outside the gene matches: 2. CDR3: CASSLGGTDEKLFF. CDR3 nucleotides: TGTGCCAGCAGCTTGGGTGGGACAGATGAAAAACTGTTTTTT.

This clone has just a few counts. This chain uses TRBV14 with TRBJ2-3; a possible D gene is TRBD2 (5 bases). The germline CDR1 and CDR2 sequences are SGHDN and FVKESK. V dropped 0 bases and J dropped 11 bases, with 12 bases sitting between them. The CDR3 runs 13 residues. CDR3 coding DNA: TGTGCCAGCAGCCAAGATCAAGTGAGGGAGCAGTATTTT. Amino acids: CASSQDQVREQYF.